The 6 T cell receptor beta chains in this list originate from one sample, sequenced in a study of shared clonotypes between healthy human individuals (dated by TCRdb to 2020 to 2021). For the CD8 naive samples, CD45RO-negative cells were positively selected for CCR7, yielding a CD45RA+CCR7+ population from which TemRA cells were excluded. Library method: the immunoSEQ multiplex PCR assay. In TCRdb, the immuneACCESS table is reduced to in-frame sequences with V and J assigned. These tables do not hold every clone; where another copy was compared, an unresolved V gene accounts for under half, and the others remain unexplained. For this sample there are some 2 million clones; around 96% appear just once. The ten top clones hold under 1.5% of the sample. The sequencing sample was made of naive CD8+ T cells sorted from blood. Per the publication, the cell subset or site label means: CD45RA+CCR7+. Receptors originate from a man between 18 and 29 years old in good health.

The V call is TRBV19, the J call TRBJ1-1; no reliable D call. The CDR3 contains 15 residues. V dropped 9 bases and J dropped 7 bases, with 24 bases sitting between them. Per the germline V gene, CDR1 is LNHDA and CDR2 is SQIVND (reference sequence). The CDR3 spells CASIDLETWRFEAFF. As DNA, the CDR3 is TGTGCCAGCATTGACCTGGAGACTTGGAGATTTGAAGCTTTCTTT.

Worth noting for this clone: Within the sample, other DNA sequences also encode this same CDR3. V gene TRBV4-1 combines with J gene TRBJ2-7; tentatively, D is TRBD1 (5 bases). CDR1 MGHRA and CDR2 YSYEKL come from the germline V gene. V lost 0 bases and J lost 1, with 13 bases in between. This CDR3 is 16 amino acids long. CDR3 protein: CASSQDPGRVSYEQYF. For the CDR3, the DNA is TGCGCCAGCAGCCAAGACCCCGGCAGGGTTTCCTACGAGCAGTACTTC.

The chain is built from TRBV18 and TRBJ1-6; D not resolved. The CDR3 contains 15 residues. Trimming shortened V by 4 bases and J by 6 bases, and 13 bases separated the two germline ends. The germline gives CDR1 KGHSH, CDR2 LQKENI. CDR3 sequence reads: CASSLNERTNSPLHF. Here the CDR3 DNA reads TGTGCCAGCTCACTAAACGAACGGACTAATTCACCCCTCCACTTT.

Worth noting for this clone: A clone one base away is much larger, so this may be a read error. At the DNA level, this CDR3 is encoded by other sequences in the same sample as well. J is TRBJ1-5 and V is TRBV7-9; D is undetermined. Germline CDR1 SEHNR, CDR2 FQNEAQ (reference sequence). V shed 1 base and J shed 5 bases, with 3 bases lying between them. This CDR3 comprises 12 residues. CDR3 coding DNA: TGTGCCAGCAGCTTAGTGGATCAGCCCCAGCATTTT. Its protein product is CASSLVDQPQHF.

This chain links TRBV10-1 with TRBJ2-1; 11 bases agree with TRBD2. CDR1 WNHNN and CDR2 SYGVQD come from the germline V gene (reference sequence). Losses at the gene ends were 2 bases for V and 3 bases for J; bases not matched to a gene: 3. This CDR3 region has 16 residues. Written as DNA, the CDR3 is TGCGCCAGCAGTGAGATAGCGGGAGGGGTCTACAATGAGCAGTTCTTC. Amino acids: CASSEIAGGVYNEQFF.

The rearrangement joins TRBV27 to TRBJ2-5; either TRBD1 or TRBD2 may supply D (5 bases each). CDR3 size: 15 residues. Germline V gives CDR1 MNHEY, CDR2 SMNVEV (reference sequence). The ends were cut back, 3 bases at V and 4 bases at J, with 15 bases in the middle. The CDR3 DNA sequence: TGTGCCAGCAGTTTTAGGGCAGGGAGTGGAGAGACCCAGTACTTC. It translates to CASSFRAGSGETQYF.